The 14 T cell receptor beta chains listed next were all sequenced from one sample in a study of blood T cell repertoires in COVID-19 (dated by TCRdb to between 2020 and 2021). The library was obtained by the immunoSEQ multiplex PCR assay. The table was pulled from immuneACCESS by TCRdb, which kept in-frame rearrangements only. Such tables lose some clones; where checked, under half of the loss comes from unresolved V genes, and the rest has no known cause. A total of nearly 400,000 clones appear in this sample, approximately 89% of them only once. The ten largest clones represent about 1.8% of the sample. Material for sequencing was PBMCs or T cells enriched from blood (not recorded which). These receptors were taken from a woman aged 25 to 39 who had recovered from COVID-19.

This chain joins TRBV19 and TRBJ1-2; no definite D call. This CDR3 comprises 14 residues. Trimming stripped 6 bases from V and 4 bases from J, with 15 bases between. Germline-derived CDR1 and CDR2 are LNHDA and SQIVND (reference sequence). The CDR3 region has the DNA TGTGCCAGTAGGTACAAAGAACCTAGCTATGGCTACACCTTC. Amino acid sequence: CASRYKEPSYGYTF.

The chain joins TRBV19 to TRBJ2-7; 7 nucleotides match TRBD2. The CDR3 covers 15 residues. Per the germline V gene, CDR1 is LNHDA and CDR2 is SQIVND (reference sequence). V shed 1 base and J 3 bases; nucleotides not matched to a gene: 6. DNA of the CDR3: TGTGCCAGTAGTATAGTCGCCGGGGGGAACTACGAGCAGTACTTC. Translated, it gives CASSIVAGGNYEQYF.

The rearrangement joins TRBV3-1 (or the pseudogene TRBV3-2) to TRBJ2-3, with D possibly matching TRBD2 (5 bases). V shed 1 base and J shed 0 bases, with 8 bases lying between them. The CDR3 is 15 residues long. Germline assignment: CDR1 LGHDT and CDR2 YNNKEL (reference sequence). The chain's CDR3 is CASSQGLPSTDTQYF. DNA of the CDR3: TGTGCCAGCAGCCAAGGACTACCAAGCACAGATACGCAGTATTTT.

This chain links TRBV7-3 with TRBJ1-2, with TRBD1 as a possible D gene (6 bases). This CDR3 comprises 15 residues. CDR1 SGHTA and CDR2 FQGTGA come from the germline V gene. V shed 1 base and J shed 3 bases, with 12 bases lying between them. The CDR3 loop is CASSLNGGQDYGYTF. The CDR3 DNA follows: TGTGCCAGCAGCTTAAACGGGGGGCAGGACTATGGCTACACCTTC.

The J gene is TRBJ1-4, the V gene TRBV28; D perhaps matches TRBD1 (6 bases). The germline V and J ends were trimmed by 5 bases and 8 bases, with 12 bases remaining between them. CDR3 size: 13 residues. The V gene's germline CDR1 is MDHEN and CDR2 SYDVKM. CDR3 sequence: CASSLQGTEKLFF. The CDR3 DNA follows: TGTGCCAGCAGTCTACAGGGAACAGAAAAACTGTTTTTT.

The chain combines TRBV12-3 or TRBV12-4 with TRBJ2-7; the match to TRBD2 covers 9 bases. There are 13 residues in the CDR3. With V trimmed by 6 bases and J by 3 bases, 3 bases remained unmatched. The CDR3 region has the DNA TGTGCCAGCAGCTTTAGCGGGAGCTACGAGCAGTACTTC. Its translation: CASSFSGSYEQYF.

This rearrangement joins TRBV5-6 to TRBJ2-5; 7 nucleotides agree with TRBD2. This CDR3 has 14 amino acids. Germline CDR1 is SGHDT and CDR2 is YYEEEE. V shed 5 bases, J shed 0 bases, and the junction held 4 bases outside the gene matches. In DNA, the CDR3 is TGTGCCAGCAGTATGGGAGGGTACCAAGAGACCCAGTACTTC. Translated: CASSMGGYQETQYF.

This clone was detected only once. The V call is TRBV6-5, the J call TRBJ2-7; D might be TRBD1 (6 bases). The V gene's germline CDR1 is MNHEY and CDR2 SVGAGI. Trimming took 5 bases from V and 0 from J, leaving 8 bases between them. The CDR3 loop spans 13 amino acids. The CDR3 bases are TGTGCCAGCAGTATGACAGGCTCCTACGAGCAGTACTTC. It yields the protein CASSMTGSYEQYF.

The chain links TRBV20-1 to TRBJ1-1; the D gene is possibly TRBD1 (5 bases). The CDR3 has 14 residues. CDR1 DFQATT and CDR2 SNEGSKA come from the germline V gene (reference sequence). V dropped 3 bases and J dropped 8 bases, with 19 bases sitting between them. CDR3 amino acids: CSASPLTGYREAFF. The CDR3 DNA sequence: TGCAGTGCTAGTCCCCTAACAGGTTATCGCGAAGCTTTCTTT.

The chain couples TRBV7-8 to TRBJ1-5; D remains ambiguous. The germline V gene encodes CDR1 SGHVS and CDR2 FQNEAQ. The V and J ends lost 0 bases and 2 bases respectively, with 14 bases between them. The CDR3 loop spans 17 amino acids. CDR3 DNA: TGTGCCAGCAGCTTAGCGTCCAGGTCCCTCGGCAATCAGCCCCAGCATTTT. Translated, it gives CASSLASRSLGNQPQHF.

This clone has only a few counts. V gene TRBV6-2 or TRBV6-3 combines with J gene TRBJ2-2; a weak D match, TRBD1 (5 bases). The V end lost 2 bases, the J end lost 1 base, and 8 bases lay between the germline ends. This CDR3 has 15 residues. Germline V lookup: CDR1 MNHEY, CDR2 SVGEGT. DNA of the CDR3: TGTGCCAGCAGTTACGATCAGGGGAACACCGGGGAGCTGTTTTTT. This sequence encodes CASSYDQGNTGELFF.

The chain links TRBV12-3 or TRBV12-4 to TRBJ2-7, with D tentatively TRBD1 (7 bases). V was pared by 5 bases and J by 4 bases, with 12 bases between. CDR3 length equals 13 residues. The CDR3 loop is CASSLRGEYEQYF. The DNA for the CDR3 is TGTGCCAGCAGTCTCAGGGGGGAATACGAGCAGTACTTC.

The V call is TRBV4-2, the J call TRBJ1-2; TRBD1 matches at 12 bases. The J segment lost 5 bases and the V segment lost 4 bases, leaving 17 bases of the junction unmatched. The CDR3 spans 19 residues. Germline CDR1 reads LGHNA; CDR2 reads YNFKEQ. CDR3 sequence: CASSRESGTGGAKTYGYTF. The CDR3 DNA reads TGTGCCAGCAGCCGAGAATCCGGGACAGGGGGCGCAAAGACGTATGGCTACACCTTC.

The rearrangement joins TRBV18 to TRBJ2-7, with D possibly being TRBD2 (7 bases). Deletions cut 2 bases from V and 4 bases from J, with 24 bases between. Germline CDR1 reads KGHSH; CDR2 reads LQKENI. This CDR3 has 18 amino acids. CDR3 region: CASSPTWLGGAVEYEQYF. The CDR3 region has the DNA TGTGCCAGCTCACCAACGTGGTTAGGGGGGGCTGTCGAGTACGAGCAGTACTTC.